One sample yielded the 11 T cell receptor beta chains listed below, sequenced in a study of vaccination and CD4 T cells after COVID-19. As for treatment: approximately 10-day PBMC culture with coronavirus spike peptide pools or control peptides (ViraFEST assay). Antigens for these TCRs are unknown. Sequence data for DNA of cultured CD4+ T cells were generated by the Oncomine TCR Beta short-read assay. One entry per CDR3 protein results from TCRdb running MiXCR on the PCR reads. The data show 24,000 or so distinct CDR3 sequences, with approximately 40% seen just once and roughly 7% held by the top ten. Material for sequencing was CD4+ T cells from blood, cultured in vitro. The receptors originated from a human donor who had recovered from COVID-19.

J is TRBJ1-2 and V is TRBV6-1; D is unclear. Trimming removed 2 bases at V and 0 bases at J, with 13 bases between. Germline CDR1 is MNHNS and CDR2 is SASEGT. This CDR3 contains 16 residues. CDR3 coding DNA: TGTGCCAGCAGTGAACGTGGGGTATCACCTAACTATGGCTACACCTTC. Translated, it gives CASSERGVSPNYGYTF.

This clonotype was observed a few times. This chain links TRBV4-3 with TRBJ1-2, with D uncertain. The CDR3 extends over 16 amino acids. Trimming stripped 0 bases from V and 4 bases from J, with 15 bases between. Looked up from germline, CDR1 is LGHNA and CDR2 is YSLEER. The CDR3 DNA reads TGCGCCAGCAGCCAAGATTTAGGGTTTCGTTCCTATGGCTACACCTTC. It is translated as CASSQDLGFRSYGYTF.

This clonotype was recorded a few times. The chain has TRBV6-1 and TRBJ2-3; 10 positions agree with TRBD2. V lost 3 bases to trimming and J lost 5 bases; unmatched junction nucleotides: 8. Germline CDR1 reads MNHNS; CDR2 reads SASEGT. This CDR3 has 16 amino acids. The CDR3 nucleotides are TGTGCCAGCAGTGAGATAAGCGGGGGGGCGGAAGATACGCAGTATTTT. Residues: CASSEISGGAEDTQYF.

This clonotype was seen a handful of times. The CDR3 DNA reads TGCAGTGCTAGGATGATAAGAAGCTCCTATAATTCACCCCTCCACTTT. Its translation is CSARMIRSSYNSPLHF. The chain is built from TRBV20-1 and TRBJ1-6; D is unclear. This CDR3 spans 16 amino acids. CDR1 and CDR2 from the germline V gene are DFQATT and SNEGSKA (reference sequence). V lost 3 bases to trimming and J lost 0 bases, with 12 bases between them.

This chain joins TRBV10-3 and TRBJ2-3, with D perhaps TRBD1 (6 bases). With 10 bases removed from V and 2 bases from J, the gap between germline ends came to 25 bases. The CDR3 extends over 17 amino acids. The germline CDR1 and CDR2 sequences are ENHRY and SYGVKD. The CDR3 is CASTADSPSFSTDTQYF. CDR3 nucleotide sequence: TGTGCCAGCACAGCGGACAGCCCAAGTTTCTCCACAGATACGCAGTATTTT.

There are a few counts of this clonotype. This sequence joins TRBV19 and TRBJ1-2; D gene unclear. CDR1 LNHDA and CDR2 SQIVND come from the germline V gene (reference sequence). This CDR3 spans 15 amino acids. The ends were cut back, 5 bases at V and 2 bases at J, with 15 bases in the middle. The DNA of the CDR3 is TGTGCCAGTAGTGCCAACTTCCGCGCCAACTATGGCTACACCTTC. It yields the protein CASSANFRANYGYTF. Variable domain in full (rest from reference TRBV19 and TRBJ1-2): DGGITQSPKYLFRKEGQNVTLSCEQNLNHDAMYWYRQDPGQGLRLIYYSQIVNDFQKGDIAEGYSVSREKKESFPLTVTSAQKNPTAFYLCASSANFRANYGYTFGSGTRLTVV.

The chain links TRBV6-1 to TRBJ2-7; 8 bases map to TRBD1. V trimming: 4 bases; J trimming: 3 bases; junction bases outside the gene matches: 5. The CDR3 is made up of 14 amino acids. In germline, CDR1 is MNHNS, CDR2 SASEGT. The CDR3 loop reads CASSAGTGVYEQYF. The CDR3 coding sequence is TGTGCCAGCAGTGCCGGGACAGGAGTCTACGAGCAGTACTTC.

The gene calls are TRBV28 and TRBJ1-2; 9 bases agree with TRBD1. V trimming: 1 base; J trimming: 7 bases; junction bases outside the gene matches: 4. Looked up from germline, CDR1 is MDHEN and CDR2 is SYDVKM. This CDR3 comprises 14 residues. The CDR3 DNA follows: TGTGCCAGCAGTTTATTCCCGGGACAGGGTGGCTACACCTTC. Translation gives CASSLFPGQGGYTF.

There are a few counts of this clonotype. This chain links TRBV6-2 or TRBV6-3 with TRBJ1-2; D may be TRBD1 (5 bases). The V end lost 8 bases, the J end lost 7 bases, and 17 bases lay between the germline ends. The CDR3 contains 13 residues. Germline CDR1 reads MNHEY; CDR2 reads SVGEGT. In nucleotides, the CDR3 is TGTGCCAGCGGACCCGGGGGGGGAGCTGGCTACACCTTC. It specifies CASGPGGGAGYTF.

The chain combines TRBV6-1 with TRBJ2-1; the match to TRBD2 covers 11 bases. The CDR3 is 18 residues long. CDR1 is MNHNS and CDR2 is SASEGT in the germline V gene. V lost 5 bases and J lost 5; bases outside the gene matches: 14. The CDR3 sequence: CASSRRLAGRTFNNEQFF. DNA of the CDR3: TGTGCCAGCAGTCGGCGACTAGCGGGAAGGACGTTTAACAATGAGCAGTTCTTC.

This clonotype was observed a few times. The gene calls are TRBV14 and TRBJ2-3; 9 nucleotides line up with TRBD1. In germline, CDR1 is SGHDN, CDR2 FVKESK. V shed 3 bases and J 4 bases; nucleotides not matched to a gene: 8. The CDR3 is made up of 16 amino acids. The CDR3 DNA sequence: TGTGCCAGCAGCCATCGGAGGGGACAGGGAGCAGATACGCAGTATTTT. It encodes CASSHRRGQGADTQYF.